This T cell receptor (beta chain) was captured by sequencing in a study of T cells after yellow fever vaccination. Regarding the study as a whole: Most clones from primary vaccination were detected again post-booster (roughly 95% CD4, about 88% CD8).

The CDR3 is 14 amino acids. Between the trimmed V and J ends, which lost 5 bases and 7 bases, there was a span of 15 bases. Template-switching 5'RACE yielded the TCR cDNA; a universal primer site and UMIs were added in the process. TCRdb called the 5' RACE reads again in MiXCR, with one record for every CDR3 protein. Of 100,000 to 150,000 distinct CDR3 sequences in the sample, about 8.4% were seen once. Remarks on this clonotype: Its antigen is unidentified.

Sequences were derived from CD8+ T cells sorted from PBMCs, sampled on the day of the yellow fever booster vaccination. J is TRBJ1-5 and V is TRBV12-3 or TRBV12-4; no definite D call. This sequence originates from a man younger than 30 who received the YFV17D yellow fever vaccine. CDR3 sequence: CASSTTAEGQPQHF. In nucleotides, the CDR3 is TGTGCCAGCAGTACTACGGCTGAGGGACAGCCCCAGCATTTT.